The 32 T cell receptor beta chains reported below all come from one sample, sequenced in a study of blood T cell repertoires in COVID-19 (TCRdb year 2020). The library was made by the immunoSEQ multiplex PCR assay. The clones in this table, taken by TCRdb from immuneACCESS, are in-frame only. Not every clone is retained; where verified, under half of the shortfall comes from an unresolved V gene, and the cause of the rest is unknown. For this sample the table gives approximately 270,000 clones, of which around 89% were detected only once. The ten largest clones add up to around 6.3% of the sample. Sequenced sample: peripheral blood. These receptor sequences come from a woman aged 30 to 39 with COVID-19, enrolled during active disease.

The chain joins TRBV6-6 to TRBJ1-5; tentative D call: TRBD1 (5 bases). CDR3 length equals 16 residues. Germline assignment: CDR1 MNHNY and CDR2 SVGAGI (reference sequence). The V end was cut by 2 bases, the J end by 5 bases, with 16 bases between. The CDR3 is CASSYVAGKAHQPQHF. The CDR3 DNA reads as TGTGCCAGCAGTTACGTGGCAGGGAAGGCTCATCAGCCCCAGCATTTT.

CDR3 DNA: TGCGCCAGCAGCTTTACGACAGGTGGTGCCGGGGAGCTGTTTTTT. This sequence encodes CASSFTTGGAGELFF. The V gene is TRBV5-1, the J gene TRBJ2-2; a weak D match, TRBD1 (6 bases). V lost 2 bases, J lost 6 bases, and 14 bases lay in between. Germline lookup yields CDR1 SGHRS and CDR2 YFSETQ. The CDR3 is 15 amino acids.

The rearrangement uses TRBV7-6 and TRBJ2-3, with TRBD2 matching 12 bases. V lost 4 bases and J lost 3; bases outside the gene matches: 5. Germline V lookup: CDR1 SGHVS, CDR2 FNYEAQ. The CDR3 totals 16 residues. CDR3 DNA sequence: TGTGCCAGCAGCTCGGGACTAGCGGGTCAAACAGATACGCAGTATTTT. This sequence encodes CASSSGLAGQTDTQYF.

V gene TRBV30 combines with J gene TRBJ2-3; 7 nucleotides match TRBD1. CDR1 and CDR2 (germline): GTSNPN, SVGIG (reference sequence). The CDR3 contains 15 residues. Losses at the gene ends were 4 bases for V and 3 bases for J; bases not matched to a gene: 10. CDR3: CAWTRDSEPTDTQYF. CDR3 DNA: TGTGCCTGGACTCGGGACAGCGAGCCAACAGATACGCAGTATTTT.

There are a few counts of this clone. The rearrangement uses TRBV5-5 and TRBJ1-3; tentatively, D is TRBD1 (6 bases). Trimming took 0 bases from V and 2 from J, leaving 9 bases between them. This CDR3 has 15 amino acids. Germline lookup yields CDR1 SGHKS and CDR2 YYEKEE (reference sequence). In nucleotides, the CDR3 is TGTGCCAGCAGCTTGGCGGCAGGGGCTGGAAACACCATATATTTT. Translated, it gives CASSLAAGAGNTIYF.

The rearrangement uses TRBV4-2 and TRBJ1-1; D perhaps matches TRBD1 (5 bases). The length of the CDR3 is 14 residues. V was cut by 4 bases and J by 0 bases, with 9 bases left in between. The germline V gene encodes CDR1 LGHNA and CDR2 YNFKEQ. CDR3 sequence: CASSPDTLNTEAFF. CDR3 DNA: TGTGCCAGCAGCCCGGACACCCTGAACACTGAAGCTTTCTTT.

CDR3 protein: CASSFRETGELFF. For the CDR3, the DNA is TGTGCCAGCAGCTTCCGAGAGACCGGGGAGCTGTTTTTT. The chain joins TRBV7-8 to TRBJ2-2; D unresolved. The germline gives CDR1 SGHVS, CDR2 FQNEAQ. Trimming removed 3 bases from V and 5 bases from J, with 7 bases in between. The CDR3 is 13 residues long.

CDR3 DNA sequence: TGTGCCAGCAGTACGAGACTACCGGGGAGGATGGACACCGGGGAGCTGTTTTTT. Translated: CASSTRLPGRMDTGELFF. The J gene is TRBJ2-2, the V gene TRBV2, with D tentatively TRBD2 (6 bases). CDR1 and CDR2 from the germline V gene are SNHLY and FYNNEI. This CDR3 has 18 residues. V gave up 5 bases and J gave up 3 bases, with 22 bases separating them.

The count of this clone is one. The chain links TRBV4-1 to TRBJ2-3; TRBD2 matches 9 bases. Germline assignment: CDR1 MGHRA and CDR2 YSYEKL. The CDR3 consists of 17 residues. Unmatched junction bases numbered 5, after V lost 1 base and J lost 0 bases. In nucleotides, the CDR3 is TGCGCCAGCAGCCAAGGCCGGCGGGGGGGTAGCACAGATACGCAGTATTTT. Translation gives CASSQGRRGGSTDTQYF.

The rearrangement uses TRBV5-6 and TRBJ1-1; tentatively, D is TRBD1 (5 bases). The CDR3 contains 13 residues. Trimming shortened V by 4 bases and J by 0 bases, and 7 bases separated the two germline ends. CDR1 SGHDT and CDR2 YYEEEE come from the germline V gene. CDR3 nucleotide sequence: TGTGCCAGCAGCGCAGGGATGAACACTGAAGCTTTCTTT. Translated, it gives CASSAGMNTEAFF.

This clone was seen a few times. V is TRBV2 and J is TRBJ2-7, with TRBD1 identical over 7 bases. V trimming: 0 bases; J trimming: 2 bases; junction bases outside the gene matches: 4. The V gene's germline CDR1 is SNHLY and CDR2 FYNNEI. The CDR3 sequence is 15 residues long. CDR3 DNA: TGTGCCAGCAGTGAAGCAGGGGACAGACCCTACGAGCAGTACGTC. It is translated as CASSEAGDRPYEQYV.

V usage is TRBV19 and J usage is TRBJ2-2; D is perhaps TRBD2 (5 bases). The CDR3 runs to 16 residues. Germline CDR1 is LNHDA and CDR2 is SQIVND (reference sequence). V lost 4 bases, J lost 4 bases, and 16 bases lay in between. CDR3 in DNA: TGTGCCAGTAGTACCCCCGAGGGCGGGTTCACCGGGGAGCTGTTTTTT. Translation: CASSTPEGGFTGELFF.

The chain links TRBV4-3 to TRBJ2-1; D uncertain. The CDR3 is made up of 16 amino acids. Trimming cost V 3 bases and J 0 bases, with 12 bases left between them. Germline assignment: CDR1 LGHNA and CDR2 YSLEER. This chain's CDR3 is CASSQVRWSSYNEQFF. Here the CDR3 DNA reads TGCGCCAGCAGCCAGGTGAGGTGGAGCTCCTACAATGAGCAGTTCTTC.

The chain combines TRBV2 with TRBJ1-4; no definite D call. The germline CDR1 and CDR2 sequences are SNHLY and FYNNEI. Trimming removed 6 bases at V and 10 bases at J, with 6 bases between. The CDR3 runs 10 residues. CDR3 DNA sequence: TGTGCCAGCAGGAGTAGAAAACTGTTTTTT. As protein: CASRSRKLFF.

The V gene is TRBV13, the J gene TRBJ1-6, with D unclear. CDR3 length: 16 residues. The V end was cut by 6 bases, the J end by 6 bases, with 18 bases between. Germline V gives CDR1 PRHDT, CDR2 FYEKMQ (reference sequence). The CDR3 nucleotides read TGTGCCAGCAGAGTAATGGCAGGCAGTCTTAATTCACCCCTCCACTTT. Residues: CASRVMAGSLNSPLHF.

The DNA of the CDR3 is TGTGCCAGCAGCTTAGTGGCCAGAACGGGGGAGCAGTACTTC. Its protein is CASSLVARTGEQYF. This chain connects TRBV7-9 to TRBJ2-7; maybe TRBD2 (5 bases). Per germline, CDR1 SEHNR and CDR2 FQNEAQ (reference sequence). The V and J ends lost 1 base and 7 bases respectively, with 14 bases between them. This CDR3 region has 14 residues.

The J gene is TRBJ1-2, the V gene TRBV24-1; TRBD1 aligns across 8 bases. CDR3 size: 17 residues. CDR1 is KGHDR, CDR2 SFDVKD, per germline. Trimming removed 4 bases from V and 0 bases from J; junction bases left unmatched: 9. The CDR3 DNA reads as TGTGCCACCAGTGACCAGGGACAGGTGAGGGCTAACTATGGCTACACCTTC. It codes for CATSDQGQVRANYGYTF.

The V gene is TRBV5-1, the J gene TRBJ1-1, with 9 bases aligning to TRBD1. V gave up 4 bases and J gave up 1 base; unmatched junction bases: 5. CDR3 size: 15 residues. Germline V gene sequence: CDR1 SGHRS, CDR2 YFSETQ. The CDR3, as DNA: TGCGCCAGCAGCGGAGGGACAGGGTGGAACACTGAAGCTTTCTTT. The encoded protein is CASSGGTGWNTEAFF.

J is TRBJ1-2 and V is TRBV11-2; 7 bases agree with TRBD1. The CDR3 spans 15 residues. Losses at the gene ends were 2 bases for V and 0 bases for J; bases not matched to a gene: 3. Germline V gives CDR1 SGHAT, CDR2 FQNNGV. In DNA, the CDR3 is TGTGCCAGCAGCTTAAGACAGGGTACTAACTATGGCTACACCTTC. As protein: CASSLRQGTNYGYTF.

For the CDR3, the DNA is TGTGCCAGTAGGTCGGGGGGGCGGAAAGATGGCTACACCTTC. Translation gives CASRSGGRKDGYTF. V is TRBV6-5 and J is TRBJ1-2; possibly TRBD1 for D (6 bases). Trimming removed 9 bases from V and 6 bases from J, with 20 bases in between. CDR3 length: 14 amino acids. In germline, CDR1 is MNHEY, CDR2 SVGAGI.

CDR3 coding DNA: TGTGCCAGCTCACCACTCACACAGGGGAACACTGAAGCTTTCTTT. Translating gives CASSPLTQGNTEAFF. This chain uses TRBV18 with TRBJ1-1; perhaps TRBD1 as D (6 bases). Trimming stripped 1 base from V and 1 base from J, with 10 bases between. The CDR3 runs 15 residues. Germline V CDR1 and CDR2: KGHSH, LQKENI.

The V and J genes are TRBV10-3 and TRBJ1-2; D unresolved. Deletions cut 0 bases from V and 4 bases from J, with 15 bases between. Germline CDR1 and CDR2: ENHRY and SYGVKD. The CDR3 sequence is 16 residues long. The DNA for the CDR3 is TGTGCCATCAGTGAGTCGACGGGAACACCTCTCTATGGCTACACCTTC. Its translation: CAISESTGTPLYGYTF.

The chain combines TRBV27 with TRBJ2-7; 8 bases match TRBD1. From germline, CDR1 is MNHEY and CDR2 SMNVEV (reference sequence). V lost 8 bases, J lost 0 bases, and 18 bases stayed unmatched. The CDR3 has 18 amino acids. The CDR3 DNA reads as TGTGCCAGCTTATACCCGGGACAGGCCAAGAAAAACTCCTACGAGCAGTACTTC. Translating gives CASLYPGQAKKNSYEQYF.

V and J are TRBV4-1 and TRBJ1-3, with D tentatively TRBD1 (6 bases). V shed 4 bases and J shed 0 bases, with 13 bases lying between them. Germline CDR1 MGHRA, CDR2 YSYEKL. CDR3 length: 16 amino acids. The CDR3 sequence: CASSLIGQSSGNTIYF. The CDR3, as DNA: TGCGCCAGCAGCCTAATCGGACAGAGCTCTGGAAACACCATATATTTT.

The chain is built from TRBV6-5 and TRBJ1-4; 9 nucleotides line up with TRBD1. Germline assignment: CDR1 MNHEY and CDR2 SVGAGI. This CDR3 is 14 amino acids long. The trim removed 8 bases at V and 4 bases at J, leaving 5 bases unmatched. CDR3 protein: CASWDRVGNEKLFF. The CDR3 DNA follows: TGTGCCAGCTGGGACAGGGTTGGTAATGAAAAACTGTTTTTT.

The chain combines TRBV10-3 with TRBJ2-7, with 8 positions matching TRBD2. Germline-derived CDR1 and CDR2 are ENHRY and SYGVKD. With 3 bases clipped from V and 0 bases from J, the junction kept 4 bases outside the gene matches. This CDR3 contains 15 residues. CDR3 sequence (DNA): TGTGCCATCAGTGACCCGGGGGGGAGCTCCTACGAGCAGTACGTC. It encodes CAISDPGGSSYEQYV.

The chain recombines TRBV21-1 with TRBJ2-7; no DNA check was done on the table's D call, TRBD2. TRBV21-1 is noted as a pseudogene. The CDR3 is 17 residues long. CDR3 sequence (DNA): TGTGCCAGCAGCAAAGCTTTTAGACTAGCGGACTACTACGAGCAGTACGTC. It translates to CASSKAFRLADYYEQYV.

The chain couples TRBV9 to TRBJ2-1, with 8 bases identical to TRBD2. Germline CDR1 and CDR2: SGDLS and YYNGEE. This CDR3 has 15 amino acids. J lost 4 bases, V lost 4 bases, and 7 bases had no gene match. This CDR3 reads CASSPREGLYNEQFF. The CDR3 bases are TGTGCCAGCAGCCCCCGGGAGGGCTTGTACAATGAGCAGTTCTTC.

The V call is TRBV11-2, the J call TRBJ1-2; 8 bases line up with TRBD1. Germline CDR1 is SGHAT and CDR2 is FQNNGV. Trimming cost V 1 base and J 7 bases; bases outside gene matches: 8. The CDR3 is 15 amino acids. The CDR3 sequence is CASSLGQGNVFGYTF. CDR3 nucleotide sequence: TGTGCCAGCAGCTTAGGACAGGGGAACGTCTTTGGCTACACCTTC. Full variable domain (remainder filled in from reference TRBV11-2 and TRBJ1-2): EAGVAQSPRYKIIEKRQSVAFWCNPISGHATLYWYQQILGQGPKLLIQFQNNGVVDDSQLPKDRFSAERLKGVDSTLKIQPAKLEDSAVYLCASSLGQGNVFGYTFGSGTRLTVV.

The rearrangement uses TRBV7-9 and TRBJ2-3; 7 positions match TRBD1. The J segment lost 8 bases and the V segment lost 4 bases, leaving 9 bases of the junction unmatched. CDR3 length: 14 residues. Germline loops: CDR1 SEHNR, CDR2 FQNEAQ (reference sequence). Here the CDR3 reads CASSSLEGAGTQYF. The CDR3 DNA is TGTGCCAGCAGCTCTCTCGAGGGGGCGGGTACGCAGTATTTT.

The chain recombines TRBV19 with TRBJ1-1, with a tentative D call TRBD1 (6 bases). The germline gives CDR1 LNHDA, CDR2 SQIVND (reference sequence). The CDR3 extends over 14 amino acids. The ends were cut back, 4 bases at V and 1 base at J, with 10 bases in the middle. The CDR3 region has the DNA TGTGCCAGTAGTAGCTGGACAGCGAACACTGAAGCTTTCTTT. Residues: CASSSWTANTEAFF.

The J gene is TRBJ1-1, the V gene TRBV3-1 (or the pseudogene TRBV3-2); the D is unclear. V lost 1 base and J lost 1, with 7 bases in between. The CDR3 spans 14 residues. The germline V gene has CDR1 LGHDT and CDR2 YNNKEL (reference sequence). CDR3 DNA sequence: TGTGCCAGCAGCCAAGGTCTAGGGAACACTGAAGCTTTCTTT. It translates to CASSQGLGNTEAFF.